One and the same sample provided the 27 T cell receptor beta chains below, sequenced in a study of radiotherapy plus CTLA-4 blockade in lung cancer. Libraries were prepared by immunoSEQ multiplex PCR; TCRdb keeps only in-frame clonotypes and omits some of them. Here the sample spans more than 90,000 clones, around 90% being singletons. The sample here was peripheral blood, taken from a patient treated with radiotherapy plus ipilimumab. Source of these receptors: a human donor with non-small cell lung cancer that progressed on radiotherapy plus ipilimumab.

V gene TRBV2 combines with J gene TRBJ1-2, with a tentative D call TRBD1 (6 bases). The CDR3 runs 12 residues. Trimming pared 6 bases from V and 5 bases from J, leaving 10 bases between. Per germline, CDR1 SNHLY and CDR2 FYNNEI. CDR3 sequence (DNA): TGTGCCAGCAGACCAGGGACATATGGCTACACCTTC. Its translation: CASRPGTYGYTF.

V usage is TRBV5-4 and J usage is TRBJ2-3, with 7 bases matching TRBD2. CDR3 size: 16 residues. Germline trimming cut 4 bases from V and 0 bases from J; bases unmatched to any gene: 8. From germline, CDR1 is SGHNT and CDR2 YYREEE (reference sequence). The CDR3 sequence: CASSHPSGFSTDTQYF. CDR3 DNA: TGTGCCAGCAGCCACCCTAGCGGCTTTAGCACAGATACGCAGTATTTT.

The chain couples TRBV10-3 to TRBJ2-5; D is possibly TRBD1 (6 bases). V lost 10 bases to trimming and J lost 4 bases, with 13 bases between them. This CDR3 spans 12 amino acids. The germline CDR1 and CDR2 sequences are ENHRY and SYGVKD. CDR3 coding DNA: TGTGCCAACGGACAGAGCCCAGAGACCCAGTACTTC. This translates into CANGQSPETQYF.

V gene TRBV30 combines with J gene TRBJ2-3, with D possibly matching TRBD1 (6 bases). The V and J ends lost 6 bases and 0 bases respectively, with 10 bases between them. The CDR3 sequence is 13 residues long. Germline assignment: CDR1 GTSNPN and CDR2 SVGIG (reference sequence). CDR3 protein: CACGTFSTDTQYF. CDR3 bases: TGTGCCTGCGGGACATTCAGCACAGATACGCAGTATTTT. The whole variable domain, remainder taken from reference TRBV30 and TRBJ2-3, is SQTIHQWPATLVQPVGSPLSLECTVEGTSNPNLYWYRQAAGRGLQLLFYSVGIGQISSEVPQNLSASRPQDRQFILSSKKLLLSDSGFYLCACGTFSTDTQYFGPGTRLTVL.

This chain joins TRBV6-1 and TRBJ2-2; 7 bases fit TRBD2. The germline CDR1 and CDR2 sequences are MNHNS and SASEGT. This CDR3 is 12 amino acids long. V lost 8 bases to trimming and J lost 5 bases; unmatched junction nucleotides: 2. The CDR3 DNA is TGTGCCAGCTGGGAGGGGACCGGGGAGCTGTTTTTT. Translated: CASWEGTGELFF.

The chain couples TRBV29-1 to TRBJ2-7; 8 nucleotides align to TRBD2. In germline, CDR1 is SQVTM, CDR2 ANQGSEA. The J segment lost 0 bases and the V segment lost 4 bases, leaving 8 bases of the junction unmatched. The CDR3 has 15 amino acids. The CDR3 sequence is CSVGPGLDDSYEQYF. CDR3 nucleotide sequence: TGCAGCGTTGGGCCGGGACTAGACGACTCCTACGAGCAGTACTTC.

The rearrangement links TRBV9 to TRBJ2-6; D unresolved. Per germline, CDR1 SGDLS and CDR2 YYNGEE. Trimming removed 0 bases at V and 0 bases at J, with 10 bases between. This CDR3 is 17 amino acids long. CDR3 sequence reads: CASSVGHSLSGANVLTF. The CDR3 coding sequence is TGTGCCAGCAGCGTAGGCCACAGCCTCTCTGGGGCCAACGTCCTGACTTTC.

A single count supports this clone. V is TRBV7-9 and J is TRBJ2-1; D gene uncertain. The V and J ends lost 1 base and 3 bases respectively, with 16 bases between them. CDR1 and CDR2 from the germline V gene are SEHNR and FQNEAQ (reference sequence). The CDR3 loop spans 17 amino acids. The CDR3 reads CASSLEVLARGYNEQFF. The CDR3 DNA is TGTGCCAGCAGCTTAGAGGTTTTGGCGCGTGGCTACAATGAGCAGTTCTTC.

The sample holds a few counts of this clone. The chain carries TRBV6-1 and TRBJ2-7; possible D gene TRBD1, 6 bases. This CDR3 is 13 amino acids long. V lost 6 bases, J lost 5 bases, and 14 bases lay in between. CDR1 and CDR2 (germline): MNHNS, SASEGT. CDR3 residues: CASSDTGLHEQYF. CDR3 sequence (DNA): TGTGCCAGCAGCGATACAGGGCTCCACGAGCAGTACTTC.

This sequence joins TRBV5-1 and TRBJ2-2, with D possibly TRBD1 on 6 matching bases. CDR3 size: 18 residues. The germline V gene encodes CDR1 SGHRS and CDR2 YFSETQ. The V end was cut by 5 bases, the J end by 5 bases, with 25 bases between. The CDR3 bases are TGCGCCAGCAGTTTGCCTCCTGGACAGTTCACGGTAACCGGGGAGCTGTTTTTT. It specifies CASSLPPGQFTVTGELFF.

The chain carries TRBV13 and TRBJ2-1; unclear D gene. Deletions cut 0 bases from V and 6 bases from J, with 9 bases between. Germline CDR1 and CDR2: PRHDT and FYEKMQ (reference sequence). The CDR3 runs 14 residues. CDR3 sequence: CASSLGHRPNEQFF. DNA of the CDR3: TGTGCCAGCAGCTTAGGCCATAGACCCAATGAGCAGTTCTTC.

This clone turned up a few times. CDR3 sequence (DNA): TGTGCCAGCAGTTGGACTAGCGGGGCCCGGGAGCAGTACTTC. Translated: CASSWTSGAREQYF. V is TRBV7-9 and J is TRBJ2-7; 12 positions match TRBD2. V lost 6 bases to trimming and J lost 7 bases; unmatched junction nucleotides: 7. This CDR3 spans 14 amino acids. In germline, CDR1 is SEHNR, CDR2 FQNEAQ (reference sequence).

The V and J genes are TRBV15 and TRBJ2-7; no clear D gene. V was cut by 1 base and J by 4 bases, with 8 bases left in between. Germline V gene data show CDR1 as LNHNV and CDR2 as YYDKDF (reference sequence). This CDR3 has 13 amino acids. The CDR3 nucleotides read TGTGCCACCAGCAGAGTACCCCAATACGAGCAGTACTTC. Translation gives CATSRVPQYEQYF. Variable domain in full (rest from reference TRBV15 and TRBJ2-7): DAMVIQNPRYQVTQFGKPVTLSCSQTLNHNVMYWYQQKSSQAPKLLFHYYDKDFNNEADTPDNFQSRRPNTSFCFLDIRSPGLGDTAMYLCATSRVPQYEQYFGPGTRLTVT.

V is TRBV27 and J is TRBJ2-7, with 13 bases identical to TRBD2. Germline-derived CDR1 and CDR2 are MNHEY and SMNVEV (reference sequence). The CDR3 sequence is 15 residues long. After removal of 5 bases from V and 2 bases from J, the junction contained 3 bases not matched to a gene. CDR3 sequence reads: CASSLTSGRAYEQYF. The CDR3 region has the DNA TGTGCCAGCAGTCTAACTAGCGGGAGGGCCTACGAGCAGTACTTC.

The rearrangement links TRBV6-6 to TRBJ2-7; 9 bases map to TRBD1. This CDR3 comprises 15 residues. After removal of 2 bases from V and 2 bases from J, the junction contained 4 bases not matched to a gene. Germline V lookup: CDR1 MNHNY, CDR2 SVGAGI (reference sequence). The CDR3 DNA reads as TGTGCCAGCAGTTACGGGACAGGGTACACCTACGAGCAGTACTTC. Residues: CASSYGTGYTYEQYF.

The V and J genes are TRBV15 and TRBJ1-1; possibly TRBD1 for D (5 bases). Germline V gene sequence: CDR1 LNHNV, CDR2 YYDKDF (reference sequence). This CDR3 region has 15 residues. Between the trimmed V and J ends, which lost 1 base and 5 bases, there was a span of 14 bases. CDR3 protein: CATSRGGGRRTEAFF. The CDR3 DNA reads TGTGCCACCAGCAGAGGTGGGGGGAGAAGGACTGAAGCTTTCTTT.

The chain combines TRBV19 with TRBJ1-2; D gene unclear. Trimming took 3 bases from V and 3 from J, leaving 5 bases between them. The CDR3 sequence is 12 residues long. Germline assignment: CDR1 LNHDA and CDR2 SQIVND (reference sequence). CDR3: CASSIQDYGYTF. In DNA, the CDR3 is TGTGCCAGTAGTATCCAGGACTATGGCTACACCTTC.

The J gene is TRBJ2-7, the V gene TRBV6-1; D not resolved. CDR1 is MNHNS, CDR2 SASEGT, per germline. There are 16 residues in the CDR3. The ends were cut back, 3 bases at V and 2 bases at J, with 17 bases in the middle. Written as DNA, the CDR3 is TGTGCCAGCAGTGATTGGTGGGTAACAGCCACCTACGAGCAGTACTTC. This sequence encodes CASSDWWVTATYEQYF.

The genes are TRBV5-1 and TRBJ1-4, with 7 bases aligning to TRBD1. Germline lookup yields CDR1 SGHRS and CDR2 YFSETQ. The J segment lost 0 bases and the V segment lost 3 bases, leaving 5 bases of the junction unmatched. CDR3 length: 16 residues. CDR3 protein: CASSSDRFATNEKLFF. CDR3 DNA: TGCGCCAGCAGCTCGGACAGGTTTGCAACTAATGAAAAACTGTTTTTT. The variable domain in full, completed from reference TRBV5-1 and TRBJ1-4, reads KAGVTQTPRYLIKTRGQQVTLSCSPISGHRSVSWYQQTPGQGLQFLFEYFSETQRNKGNFPGRFSGRQFSNSRSEMNVSTLELGDSALYLCASSSDRFATNEKLFFGSGTQLSVL.

This chain connects TRBV5-1 to TRBJ1-3; D not certain. CDR1 and CDR2 (germline): SGHRS, YFSETQ. The CDR3 length is 15 residues. Trimming took off 4 bases at V and 0 bases at J, with 11 bases between the two ends. This CDR3 is CASSPTESSGNTIYF. CDR3 nucleotides: TGCGCCAGCAGCCCTACAGAGAGCTCTGGAAACACCATATATTTT.

The chain uses TRBV6-6 and TRBJ2-7; possible D gene TRBD1, 6 bases. This CDR3 is 15 amino acids long. The V end was cut by 0 bases, the J end by 4 bases, with 13 bases between. Germline CDR1 and CDR2: MNHNY and SVGAGI (reference sequence). The CDR3 region has the DNA TGTGCCAGCAGTTACTCGACCTGGACAGTGTACGAGCAGTACTTC. Residues: CASSYSTWTVYEQYF.

The J gene is TRBJ1-5, the V gene TRBV7-2, with a tentative D call TRBD1 (6 bases). Trimming took 7 bases from V and 4 from J, leaving 14 bases between them. CDR3 length equals 14 residues. CDR1 is SGHTA and CDR2 is FQGNSA in the germline V gene. The CDR3 sequence is CASTTGQGNQPQHF. In DNA, the CDR3 is TGTGCCAGCACCACGGGACAAGGGAATCAGCCCCAGCATTTT.

The V call is TRBV10-3, the J call TRBJ2-7, with D perhaps being TRBD1 or TRBD2 (5 bases each). Germline V gene sequence: CDR1 ENHRY, CDR2 SYGVKD. Between the trimmed V and J ends, which lost 10 bases and 5 bases, there was a span of 15 bases. The CDR3 runs to 12 residues. The CDR3 DNA reads as TGTGCCACTTCAACAGGACTTAACGAGCAGTACTTC. It specifies CATSTGLNEQYF.

The chain couples TRBV4-1 to TRBJ2-2; D call uncertain. The V and J ends lost 2 bases and 4 bases respectively, with 14 bases between them. Looked up from germline, CDR1 is MGHRA and CDR2 is YSYEKL. There are 16 residues in the CDR3. CDR3 region: CASSQLEGLGTGELFF. The DNA of the CDR3 is TGCGCCAGCAGCCAACTAGAAGGCTTGGGCACCGGGGAGCTGTTTTTT.

This rearrangement joins TRBV29-1 to TRBJ2-3; 14 bases line up with TRBD2. V lost 7 bases and J lost 1; bases outside the gene matches: 4. Germline values: CDR1 SQVTM, CDR2 ANQGSEA. This CDR3 has 15 amino acids. CDR3 sequence reads: CSATTSGRGTDTQYF. The CDR3 DNA is TGCAGCGCCACGACTAGCGGGAGGGGCACAGATACGCAGTATTTT.

This clone was detected only once. Here the CDR3 reads CASSLETSGRPTPDTQYF. The CDR3 region has the DNA TGCGCCAGCAGCTTGGAGACTAGCGGGAGGCCGACCCCAGATACGCAGTATTTT. The genes are TRBV5-1 and TRBJ2-3; 13 bases map to TRBD2. The CDR3 loop spans 18 amino acids. Germline V CDR1 and CDR2: SGHRS, YFSETQ. V gave up 0 bases and J gave up 4 bases; unmatched junction bases: 8.

This CDR3 reads CASSLLGQGNTEAFF. CDR3 sequence (DNA): TGTGCCAGCAGTTTACTAGGACAGGGGAACACTGAAGCTTTCTTT. V gene TRBV27 combines with J gene TRBJ1-1; 8 bases are a match to TRBD1. Losses at the gene ends were 2 bases for V and 1 base for J; bases not matched to a gene: 3. Looked up from germline, CDR1 is MNHEY and CDR2 is SMNVEV (reference sequence). The CDR3 consists of 15 residues.